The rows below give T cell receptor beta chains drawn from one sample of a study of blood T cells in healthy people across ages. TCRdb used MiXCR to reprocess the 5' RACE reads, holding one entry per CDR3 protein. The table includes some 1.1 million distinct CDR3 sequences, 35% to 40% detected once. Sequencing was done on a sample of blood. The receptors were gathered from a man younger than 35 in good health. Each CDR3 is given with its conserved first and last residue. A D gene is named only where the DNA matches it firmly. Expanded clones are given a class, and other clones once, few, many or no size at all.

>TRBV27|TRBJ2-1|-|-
TGTGCCAGCAGTGCAATCAACAGGGCCTACAACAATGAGCAGTTCTTC
CASSAINRAYNNEQFF
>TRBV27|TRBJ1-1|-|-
TGTGCCAGCGGATTTGGGACCCGAACGACTTTCTTT
CASGFGTRTTFF
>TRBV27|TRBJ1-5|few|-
TGTGCCAGCAGTGGCAATGCGGGGTGGGATCAGCCCCAGCATTTT
CASSGNAGWDQPQHF
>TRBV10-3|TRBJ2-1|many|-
TGTGCCATCAGTGAAGTAAATGAGCAGTTCTTC
CAISEVNEQFF
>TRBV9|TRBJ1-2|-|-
TGTGCCAGCAGCTTGGGCAAATCCAGGGGCTACACCTTC
CASSLGKSRGYTF
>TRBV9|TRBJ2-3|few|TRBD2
TGTGCCAGCGGGTCCAGCGGGGTTTTATCCCATTCCCCAGATACGCAGTATTTT
CASGSSGVLSHSPDTQYF
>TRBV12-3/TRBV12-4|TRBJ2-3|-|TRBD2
TGTGCCAGCAGACTAGCGATCGGAACAGATACGCAGTATTTT
CASRLAIGTDTQYF
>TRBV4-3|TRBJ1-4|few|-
TGCGCCAGCAGCCAACGACACTCCTCTACCGTACCTGAAAAACTGTTTTTT
CASSQRHSSTVPEKLFF
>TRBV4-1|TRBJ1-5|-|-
TGCGCCAGCAGCCAAGATGTGTCTCAGCCCCAGCATTTT
CASSQDVSQPQHF
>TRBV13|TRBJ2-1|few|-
TGTGCCAGCAGCTCGGCGGGGACGGTGGGCGATGAGCAGTTCTTC
CASSSAGTVGDEQFF
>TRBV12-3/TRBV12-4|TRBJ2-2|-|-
TGTGCCAGCAGTACCCCTAGCGGGGAGCTGTTTTTT
CASSTPSGELFF
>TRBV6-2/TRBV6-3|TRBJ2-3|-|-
TGTGCCAGCAGTCTCCCGGGACCAGGTTCCACAGATACGCAGTATTTT
CASSLPGPGSTDTQYF
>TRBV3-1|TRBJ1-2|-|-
TGTGCCAGCAGCCAAGGGTTTCGTGTGGGCTATGGCTACACCTTC
CASSQGFRVGYGYTF
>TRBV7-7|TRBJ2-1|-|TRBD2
TGTGCTAGCAGCTTAAGGAGCGGGGTACAATACAATGAGCAGTTCTTC
CASSLRSGVQYNEQFF
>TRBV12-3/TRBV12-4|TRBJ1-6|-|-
TGTGCCAGAAAGCTTGGGAGCAGGAACCTAAGCTCCTATAATTCACCCCTCCACTTT
CARKLGSRNLSSYNSPLHF
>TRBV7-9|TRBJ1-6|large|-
TGTGCCAGCAGCACACACGACCTTGAGGGAGCCAATTCACCCCTCCACTTT
CASSTHDLEGANSPLHF
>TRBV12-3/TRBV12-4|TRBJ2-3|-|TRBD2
TGTGCCAGCAGGGGACTAGCGGGAAAAGGAGATACGCAGTATTTT
CASRGLAGKGDTQYF
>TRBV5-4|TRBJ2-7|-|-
TGTGCCAGCAGCTTGGATACAGGTTCCTACGAGCAGTACTTC
CASSLDTGSYEQYF
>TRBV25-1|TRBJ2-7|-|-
TGTGCCAGCAGTGAATCCCAGGGCGTCACCTACGAGCAGTACTTC
CASSESQGVTYEQYF
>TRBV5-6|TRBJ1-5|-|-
TGTGCCAGCAGCGAGGGATCTCGGCCCCAGCATTTT
CASSEGSRPQHF
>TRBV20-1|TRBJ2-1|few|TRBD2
TGCAGTGCTCGAAGAGCGGGGGGGGAAGTCTACAATGAGCAGTTCTTC
CSARRAGGEVYNEQFF
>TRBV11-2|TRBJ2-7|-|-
TGTGCCAGCAGCTTAGGGCCAGGCTCTGGCGAGCAGTACTTC
CASSLGPGSGEQYF